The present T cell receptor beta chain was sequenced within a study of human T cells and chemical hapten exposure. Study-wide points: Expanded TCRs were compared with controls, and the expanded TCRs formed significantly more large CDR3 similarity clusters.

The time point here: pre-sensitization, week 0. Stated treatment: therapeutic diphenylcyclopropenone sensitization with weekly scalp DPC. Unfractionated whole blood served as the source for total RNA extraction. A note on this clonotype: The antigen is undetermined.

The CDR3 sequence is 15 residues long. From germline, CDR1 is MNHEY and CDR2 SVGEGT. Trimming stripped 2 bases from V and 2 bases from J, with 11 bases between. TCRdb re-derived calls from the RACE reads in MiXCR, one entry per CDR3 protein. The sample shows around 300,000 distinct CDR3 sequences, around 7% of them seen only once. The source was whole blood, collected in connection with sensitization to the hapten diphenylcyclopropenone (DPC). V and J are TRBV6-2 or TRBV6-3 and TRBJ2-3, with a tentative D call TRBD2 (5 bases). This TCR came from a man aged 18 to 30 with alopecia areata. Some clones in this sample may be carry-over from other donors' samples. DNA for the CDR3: TGTGCCAGCAGTTACACCGGGGAATACACAGATACGCAGTATTTT. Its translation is CASSYTGEYTDTQYF.